This passage covers 18 T cell receptor beta chains from one sample sequenced in a study of identical twins. TCRdb reprocessed the 5' RACE reads with MiXCR, giving one entry per CDR3 protein. The table records approximately 470,000 distinct CDR3 sequences, more than 13% of them present only once. This sample was also put to use in a study of yellow fever vaccine responses in identical twins.

What was sequenced was CD4+ T cells sorted from blood. The receptor source for this set is a woman aged 18-30 years in good health.

This clonotype was counted many times. The chain couples TRBV11-2 to TRBJ2-1; possibly TRBD1 for D (5 bases). Trimming left V 1 base short and J 12 bases short, with 10 bases between. Germline values: CDR1 SGHAT, CDR2 FQNNGV. The CDR3 consists of 12 residues. CDR3 sequence: CASSLVARAQFF. CDR3 nucleotides: TGTGCCAGCAGCTTAGTTGCCAGGGCGCAGTTCTTC.

The chain employs TRBV5-1 and TRBJ2-3, with D perhaps assigned TRBD1 or TRBD2 (5 bases each). CDR3 size: 13 residues. Trimming took 2 bases from V and 10 from J, leaving 14 bases between them. Germline-derived CDR1 and CDR2 are SGHRS and YFSETQ. The CDR3 region is CASSFESLGAQYF. CDR3 nucleotides: TGCGCCAGCAGCTTTGAGTCGTTGGGGGCGCAGTATTTT.

The sample holds many counts of this clonotype. The chain joins TRBV12-3 or TRBV12-4 to TRBJ2-3; maybe TRBD2 (6 bases). V lost 6 bases to trimming and J lost 5 bases, with 18 bases between them. The CDR3 consists of 15 residues. The DNA of the CDR3 is TGTGCCAGCAGCCCGACCGGGACTTCACTAGATACGCAGTATTTT. Translated: CASSPTGTSLDTQYF.

The chain couples TRBV29-1 to TRBJ2-7; the match to TRBD1 covers 12 bases. Looked up from germline, CDR1 is SQVTM and CDR2 is ANQGSEA. J gave up 6 bases and V 7 bases, and 4 bases lay outside the gene matches. The CDR3 loop spans 12 amino acids. The CDR3 region has the DNA TGCAGCGGGGGACAGGGGGCGGTCGAGCAGTACTTC. This codes for CSGGQGAVEQYF.

This clonotype appeared a few times. This chain connects TRBV7-2 to TRBJ2-7, with 10 bases that match TRBD2. The CDR3 sequence is 15 residues long. Germline V gene sequence: CDR1 SGHTA, CDR2 FQGNSA. The V gene end was trimmed by 5 bases and the J gene end by 1 base; junction bases not matched to a gene: 5. CDR3 amino acids: CASSQGLAKSYEQYF. DNA for the CDR3: TGTGCCAGCAGCCAGGGACTAGCGAAATCCTACGAGCAGTACTTC.

This sequence joins TRBV29-1 and TRBJ2-1, with 14 bases lining up with TRBD2. The CDR3 runs 15 residues. Germline V CDR1 and CDR2: SQVTM, ANQGSEA. V was clipped by 6 bases and J by 8 bases; unmatched bases: 9. CDR3 protein: CSVEGTSGSVDEQFF. The CDR3 bases are TGCAGCGTCGAGGGGACTAGCGGGAGCGTCGATGAGCAGTTCTTC.

This clonotype showed up many times. The V and J genes are TRBV11-2 and TRBJ2-5; D ambiguous. V was trimmed by 4 bases and J by 5 bases, leaving 8 bases between them. Germline V gene lookup returns CDR1 SGHAT and CDR2 FQNNGV. The CDR3 loop spans 12 amino acids. CDR3 DNA: TGTGCCAGCAGCTCACTTATGGAGACCCAGTACTTC. Residues: CASSSLMETQYF.

In its sample, this clonotype was seen a few times. The gene calls are TRBV18 and TRBJ2-5, with 8 nucleotides matching TRBD1. J gave up 1 base and V 3 bases, and 4 bases lay outside the gene matches. The germline CDR1 and CDR2 sequences are KGHSH and LQKENI. This CDR3 contains 15 residues. CDR3 residues: CASSPPGQVQETQYF. The CDR3 DNA reads TGTGCCAGCTCACCGCCGGGACAGGTCCAAGAGACCCAGTACTTC.

The V and J genes are TRBV4-3 and TRBJ2-4, with D tentatively TRBD1 (6 bases). The CDR3 runs to 16 residues. From germline, CDR1 is LGHNA and CDR2 YSLEER. Trimming pared 1 base from V and 0 bases from J, leaving 10 bases between. The CDR3 here is CASSQGDTLAKNIQYF. CDR3 coding DNA: TGCGCCAGCAGCCAAGGGGACACGTTAGCCAAAAACATTCAGTACTTC.

This clonotype has at least ten counts. The J gene is TRBJ2-2, the V gene TRBV5-5, with 7 bases aligning to TRBD1. V dropped 0 bases and J dropped 3; count of bases not matched to a gene: 2. This CDR3 spans 15 amino acids. Germline V gene data show CDR1 as SGHKS and CDR2 as YYEKEE (reference sequence). The CDR3 loop reads CASSLGQGYTGELFF. The CDR3 bases are TGTGCCAGCAGCTTGGGACAGGGATACACCGGGGAGCTGTTTTTT.

This clonotype was seen a few times. This chain connects TRBV6-1 to TRBJ2-7, with D tentatively TRBD1 or TRBD2 (5 bases each). CDR1 is MNHNS and CDR2 is SASEGT in the germline V gene. The CDR3 consists of 14 residues. Trimming removed 1 base from V and 3 bases from J, with 10 bases in between. DNA for the CDR3: TGTGCCAGCAGTGAAGGGGACGACTACTACGAGCAGTACTTC. Its protein is CASSEGDDYYEQYF.

The chain joins TRBV4-2 to TRBJ2-2; 8 positions match TRBD1. The CDR3 covers 18 residues. The V gene end was trimmed by 1 base and the J gene end by 7 bases; junction bases not matched to a gene: 14. The germline V gene encodes CDR1 LGHNA and CDR2 YNFKEQ. The DNA for the CDR3 is TGTGCCAGCAGCCAAGCCCGACTTGGACAGGGAAGGGGCGGGGAGCTGTTTTTT. This translates into CASSQARLGQGRGGELFF.

This sequence joins TRBV19 and TRBJ2-5; TRBD1 aligns across 9 bases. CDR3 length: 15 residues. V lost 3 bases, J lost 5 bases, and 7 bases stayed unmatched. CDR1 LNHDA and CDR2 SQIVND come from the germline V gene (reference sequence). CDR3 in amino acids: CASSMADRGSETQYF. The CDR3 nucleotides are TGTGCCAGTAGTATGGCGGACAGGGGTTCGGAGACCCAGTACTTC.

This sequence joins TRBV2 and TRBJ2-2; D unresolved. V was shortened by 8 bases and J by 2 bases, with 12 bases between the two germline ends. Looked up from germline, CDR1 is SNHLY and CDR2 is FYNNEI. This CDR3 region has 14 residues. The CDR3 DNA reads TGTGCCAGCGAGAGACAACTCAACACCGGGGAGCTGTTTTTT. Protein: CASERQLNTGELFF.

V usage is TRBV25-1 and J usage is TRBJ2-1, with D perhaps TRBD2 (5 bases). From germline, CDR1 is MGHDK and CDR2 SYGVNS. The CDR3 has 16 residues. V lost 4 bases and J 0 bases, leaving 13 bases between the germline ends. As DNA, the CDR3 is TGTGCCAGCAGTGCCATGGTAGGGAGCTCCTACAATGAGCAGTTCTTC. Translated, it gives CASSAMVGSSYNEQFF. Supplemented by reference TRBV25-1 and TRBJ2-1, the full variable domain reads EADIYQTPRYLVIGTGKKITLECSQTMGHDKMYWYQQDPGMELHLIHYSYGVNSTEKGDLSSESTVSRIRTEHFPLTLESARPSHTSQYLCASSAMVGSSYNEQFFGPGTRLTVL.

The sample holds many counts of this clonotype. The chain joins TRBV6-2 or TRBV6-3 to TRBJ2-7, with 12 positions matching TRBD2. Trimming cost V 4 bases and J 0 bases; bases outside gene matches: 16. Germline-derived CDR1 and CDR2 are MNHEY and SVGEGT. The CDR3 length is 20 residues. CDR3 sequence (DNA): TGTGCCAGCAGTTCCATACGACTAGCGGGAGATAGAGCAATCTCCTACGAGCAGTACTTC. Residues: CASSSIRLAGDRAISYEQYF.

The genes are TRBV6-2 or TRBV6-3 and TRBJ1-1; D unclear. The germline V and J ends were trimmed by 2 bases and 0 bases, with 16 bases remaining between them. In germline, CDR1 is MNHEY, CDR2 SVGEGT. The CDR3 loop spans 17 amino acids. The CDR3 DNA follows: TGTGCCAGCAGTTACCGGGCCAGGAGGAGTATGAACACTGAAGCTTTCTTT. Its translation: CASSYRARRSMNTEAFF.

Ten or more counts support this clonotype. This chain connects TRBV29-1 to TRBJ1-1, with a tentative D call TRBD1 (5 bases). This CDR3 is built from 12 residues. Trimming stripped 4 bases from V and 7 bases from J, with 13 bases between. Germline CDR1 SQVTM, CDR2 ANQGSEA. This CDR3 reads CSVGLMGVEAFF. CDR3 nucleotide sequence: TGCAGCGTTGGCTTGATGGGGGTTGAAGCTTTCTTT.